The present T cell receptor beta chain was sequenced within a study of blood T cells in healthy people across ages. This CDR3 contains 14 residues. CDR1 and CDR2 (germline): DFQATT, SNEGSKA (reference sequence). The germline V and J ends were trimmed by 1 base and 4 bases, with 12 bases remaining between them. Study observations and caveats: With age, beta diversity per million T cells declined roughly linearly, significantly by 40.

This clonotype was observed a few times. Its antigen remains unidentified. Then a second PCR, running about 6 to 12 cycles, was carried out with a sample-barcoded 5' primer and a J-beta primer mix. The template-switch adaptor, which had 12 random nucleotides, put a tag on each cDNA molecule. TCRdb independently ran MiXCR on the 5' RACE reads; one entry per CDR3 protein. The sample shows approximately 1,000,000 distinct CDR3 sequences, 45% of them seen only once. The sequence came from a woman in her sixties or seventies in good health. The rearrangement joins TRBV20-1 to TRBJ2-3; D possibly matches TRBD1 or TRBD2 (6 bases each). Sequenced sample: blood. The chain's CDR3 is CSARGGAGADTQYF. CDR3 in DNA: TGCAGTGCTAGAGGGGGGGCCGGCGCAGATACGCAGTATTTT.